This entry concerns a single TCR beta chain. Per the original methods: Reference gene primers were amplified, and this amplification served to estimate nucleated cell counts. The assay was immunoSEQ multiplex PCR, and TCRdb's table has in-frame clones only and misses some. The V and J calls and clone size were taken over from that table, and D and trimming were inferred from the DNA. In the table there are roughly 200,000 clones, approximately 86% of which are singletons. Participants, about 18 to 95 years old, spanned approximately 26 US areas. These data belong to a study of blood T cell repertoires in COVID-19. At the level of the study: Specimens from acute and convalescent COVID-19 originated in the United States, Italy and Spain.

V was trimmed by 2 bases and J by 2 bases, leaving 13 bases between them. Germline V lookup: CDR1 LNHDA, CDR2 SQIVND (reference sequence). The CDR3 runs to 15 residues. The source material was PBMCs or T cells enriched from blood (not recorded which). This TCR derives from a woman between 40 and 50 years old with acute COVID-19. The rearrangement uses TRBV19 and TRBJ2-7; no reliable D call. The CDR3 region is CASSILTGPTYEQYF. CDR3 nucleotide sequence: TGTGCCAGTAGTATATTGACGGGTCCTACCTACGAGCAGTACTTC. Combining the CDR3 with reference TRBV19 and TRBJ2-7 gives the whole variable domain DGGITQSPKYLFRKEGQNVTLSCEQNLNHDAMYWYRQDPGQGLRLIYYSQIVNDFQKGDIAEGYSVSREKKESFPLTVTSAQKNPTAFYLCASSILTGPTYEQYFGPGTRLTVT.